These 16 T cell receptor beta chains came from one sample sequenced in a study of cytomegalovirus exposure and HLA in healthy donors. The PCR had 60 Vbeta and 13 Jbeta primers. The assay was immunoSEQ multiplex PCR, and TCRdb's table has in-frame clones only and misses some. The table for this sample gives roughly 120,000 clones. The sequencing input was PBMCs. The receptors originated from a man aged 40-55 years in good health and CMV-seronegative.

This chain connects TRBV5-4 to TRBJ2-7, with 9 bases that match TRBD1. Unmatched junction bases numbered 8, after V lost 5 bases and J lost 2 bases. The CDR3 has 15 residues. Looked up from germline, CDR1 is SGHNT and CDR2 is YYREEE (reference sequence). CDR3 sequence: CASRTGTGLAYEQYF. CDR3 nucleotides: TGTGCCAGCAGGACCGGGACAGGGTTAGCCTACGAGCAGTACTTC.

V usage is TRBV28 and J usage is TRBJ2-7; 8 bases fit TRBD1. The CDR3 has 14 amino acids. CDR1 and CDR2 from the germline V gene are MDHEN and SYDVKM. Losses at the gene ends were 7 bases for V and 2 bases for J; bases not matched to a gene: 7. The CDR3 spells CASTGDRYTYEQYF. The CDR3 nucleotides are TGTGCCAGCACCGGGGACAGGTATACCTACGAGCAGTACTTC.

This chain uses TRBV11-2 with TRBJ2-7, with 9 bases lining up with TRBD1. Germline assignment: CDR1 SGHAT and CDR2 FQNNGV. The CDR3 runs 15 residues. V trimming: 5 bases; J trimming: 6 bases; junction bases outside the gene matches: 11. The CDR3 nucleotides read TGTGCCAGCAGCCAAGCCCGACAGGGGGTGGGCGAGCAGTACTTC. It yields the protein CASSQARQGVGEQYF.

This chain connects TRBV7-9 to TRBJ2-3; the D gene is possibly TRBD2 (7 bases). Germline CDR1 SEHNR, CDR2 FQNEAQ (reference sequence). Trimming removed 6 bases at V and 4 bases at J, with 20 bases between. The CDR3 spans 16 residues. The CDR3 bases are TGTGCCAGCAGTCCTAACCTAGGGGGGGGCGCAGATACGCAGTATTTT. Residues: CASSPNLGGGADTQYF.

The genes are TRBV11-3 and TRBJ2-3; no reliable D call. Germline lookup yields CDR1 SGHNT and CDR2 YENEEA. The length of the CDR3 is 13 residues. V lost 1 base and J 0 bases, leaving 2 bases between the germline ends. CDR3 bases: TGTGCCAGCAGCTTAGCGAGCACAGATACGCAGTATTTT. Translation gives CASSLASTDTQYF.

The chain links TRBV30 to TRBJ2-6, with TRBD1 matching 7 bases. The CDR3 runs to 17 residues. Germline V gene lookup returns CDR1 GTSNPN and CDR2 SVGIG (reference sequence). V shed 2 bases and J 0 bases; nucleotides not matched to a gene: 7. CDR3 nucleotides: TGTGCCTGGAGTAATCGACAGGGCCCCTCTGGGGCCAACGTCCTGACTTTC. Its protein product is CAWSNRQGPSGANVLTF.

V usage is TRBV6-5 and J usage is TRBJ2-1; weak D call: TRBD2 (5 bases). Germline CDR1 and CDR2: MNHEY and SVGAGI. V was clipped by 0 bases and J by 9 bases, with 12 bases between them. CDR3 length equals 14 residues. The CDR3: CASSYSGGSSEQFF. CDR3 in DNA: TGTGCCAGCAGTTACTCGGGCGGGTCGTCTGAGCAGTTCTTC.

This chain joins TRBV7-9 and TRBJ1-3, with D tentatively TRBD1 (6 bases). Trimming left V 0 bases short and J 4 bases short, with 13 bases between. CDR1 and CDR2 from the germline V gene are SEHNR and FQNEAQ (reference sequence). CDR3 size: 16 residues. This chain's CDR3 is CASSLAVQGFGNTIYF. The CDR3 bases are TGTGCCAGCAGCTTAGCGGTCCAGGGGTTCGGAAACACCATATATTTT.

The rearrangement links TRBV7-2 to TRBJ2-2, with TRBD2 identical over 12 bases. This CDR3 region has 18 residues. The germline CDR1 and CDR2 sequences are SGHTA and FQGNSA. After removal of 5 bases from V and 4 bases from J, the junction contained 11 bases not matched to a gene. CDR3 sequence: CASSTLLAGGGITGELFF. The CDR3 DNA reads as TGTGCCAGCAGCACTTTACTAGCGGGAGGAGGTATCACCGGGGAGCTGTTTTTT.

The DNA for the CDR3 is TGTGCCAGCAGCTTTCAGGGGCCGACGGACATTCAGTACTTC. It codes for CASSFQGPTDIQYF. This rearrangement joins TRBV7-2 to TRBJ2-4; D may be TRBD1 (6 bases). From germline, CDR1 is SGHTA and CDR2 FQGNSA. V gave up 3 bases and J gave up 8 bases, with 14 bases separating them. The CDR3 sequence is 14 residues long.

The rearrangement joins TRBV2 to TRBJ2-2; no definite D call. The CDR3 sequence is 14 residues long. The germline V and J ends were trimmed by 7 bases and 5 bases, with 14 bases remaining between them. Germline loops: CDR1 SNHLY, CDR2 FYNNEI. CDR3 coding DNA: TGTGCCAGCAACGGTGCCCCAGGAACCGGGGAGCTGTTTTTT. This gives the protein CASNGAPGTGELFF.

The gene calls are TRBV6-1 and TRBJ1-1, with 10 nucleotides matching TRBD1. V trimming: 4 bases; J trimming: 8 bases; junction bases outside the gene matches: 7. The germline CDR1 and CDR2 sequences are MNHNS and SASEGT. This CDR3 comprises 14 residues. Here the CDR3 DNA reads TGTGCCAGCAGTGGTAATAGGGGACAGGGGGAAGCTTTCTTT. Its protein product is CASSGNRGQGEAFF.

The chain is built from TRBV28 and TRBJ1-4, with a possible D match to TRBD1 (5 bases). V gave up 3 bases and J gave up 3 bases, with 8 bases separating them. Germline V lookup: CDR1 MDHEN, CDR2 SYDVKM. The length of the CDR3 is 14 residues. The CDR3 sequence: CASSFLGANEKLFF. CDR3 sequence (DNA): TGTGCCAGCAGTTTTTTAGGGGCTAATGAAAAACTGTTTTTT. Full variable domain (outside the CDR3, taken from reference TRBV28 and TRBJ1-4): DVKVTQSSRYLVKRTGEKVFLECVQDMDHENMFWYRQDPGLGLRLIYFSYDVKMKEKGDIPEGYSVSREKKERFSLILESASTNQTSMYLCASSFLGANEKLFFGSGTQLSVL.

CDR3 loop: CASSFMSNTGELFF. DNA of the CDR3: TGTGCCAGCAGCTTTATGAGTAACACCGGGGAGCTGTTTTTT. This chain links TRBV7-9 with TRBJ2-2; D ambiguous. Germline CDR1 SEHNR, CDR2 FQNEAQ (reference sequence). The CDR3 loop spans 14 amino acids. V was clipped by 3 bases and J by 2 bases, with 7 bases between them. The entire variable domain, with the rest obtained from reference TRBV7-9 and TRBJ2-2, is as follows: DTGVSQNPRHKITKRGQNVTFRCDPISEHNRLYWYRQTLGQGPEFLTYFQNEAQLEKSRLLSDRFSAERPKGSFSTLEIQRTEQGDSAMYLCASSFMSNTGELFFGEGSRLTVL.

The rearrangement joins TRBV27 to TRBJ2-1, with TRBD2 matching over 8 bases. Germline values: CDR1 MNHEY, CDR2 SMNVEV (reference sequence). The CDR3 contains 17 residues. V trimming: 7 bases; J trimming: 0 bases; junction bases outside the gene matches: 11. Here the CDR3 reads CASMGAGVPSSYNEQFF. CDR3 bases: TGTGCCAGCATGGGAGCGGGAGTTCCGAGCTCCTACAATGAGCAGTTCTTC.

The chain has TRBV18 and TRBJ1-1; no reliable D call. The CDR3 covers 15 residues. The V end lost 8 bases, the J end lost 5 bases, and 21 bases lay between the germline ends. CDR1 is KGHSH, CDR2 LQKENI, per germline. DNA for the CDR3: TGTGCCAGCGCCTTTGACACGCTCGGAGGTACTGAAGCTTTCTTT. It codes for CASAFDTLGGTEAFF.